The entry below gives a single T cell receptor beta chain sequence along with its context. The record originates from a study of blood T cell repertoires in COVID-19. Study details: Researchers got acute and convalescent COVID-19 samples from the United States, Italy and Spain.

Clones were sequenced by immunoSEQ multiplex PCR, and TCRdb holds only the in-frame ones, with some missing. The sample gives hundreds of thousands of clones, 70% to 90% of which show up once; around 3.3% is in the top ten. The CDR3 loop spans 14 amino acids. V lost 4 bases, J lost 1 base, and 10 bases lay in between. Germline CDR1 LGHNA, CDR2 YSLEER. The clonotype was recovered from a young man with active or convalescent COVID-19. The V gene is TRBV4-3, the J gene TRBJ1-1, with D perhaps TRBD1 (5 bases). The sample comprised peripheral blood. This CDR3 is CASSLRTGNTEAFF. CDR3 sequence (DNA): TGCGCCAGCAGCCTCCGCACAGGGAACACTGAAGCTTTCTTT.